A single sample gave rise to the 12 T cell receptor beta chains below, sequenced in a study of breast tumors, draining lymph nodes, adjacent tissues. Samples came from axillary lymph nodes draining the breast cancer. TCRdb reprocessed the multiplex PCR reads with MiXCR, giving one entry per CDR3 protein. This sample has 200,000 or so distinct CDR3 sequences, with about 32% found just once. Specimen: axillary lymph node tissue. Every receptor here comes from a female donor with breast cancer. Some clones in this sample may be carry-over from other donors' samples.

This clonotype was seen at least ten times. This chain links TRBV9 with TRBJ1-2, with TRBD1 as a possible D gene (6 bases). The V end lost 2 bases, the J end lost 11 bases, and 16 bases lay between the germline ends. The CDR3 is 13 residues long. Per the germline V gene, CDR1 is SGDLS and CDR2 is YYNGEE. The CDR3 DNA reads as TGTGCCAGCAGCGTTTTGACACCCGGGACATACACCTTC. Translation: CASSVLTPGTYTF.

This clonotype has at least ten counts. The chain employs TRBV3-1 and TRBJ2-7; the D is unclear. Trimming cost V 1 base and J 2 bases, with 9 bases left between them. From germline, CDR1 is LGHDT and CDR2 YNNKEL (reference sequence). This CDR3 region has 14 residues. DNA for the CDR3: TGTGCCAGCAGCCAAGTGTACGTTCCCTACGAGCAGTACTTC. Protein sequence: CASSQVYVPYEQYF.

The chain carries TRBV19 and TRBJ1-4; 9 bases match TRBD1. Germline V gene data show CDR1 as LNHDA and CDR2 as SQIVND (reference sequence). The trim removed 7 bases at V and 5 bases at J, leaving 11 bases unmatched. CDR3 size: 16 residues. The CDR3 sequence is CASTTSAGQGNEKLFF. Written as DNA, the CDR3 is TGTGCCAGTACCACCTCGGCGGGACAGGGAAATGAAAAACTGTTTTTT.

This clonotype was seen many times. The chain links TRBV5-8 to TRBJ2-1; 7 bases are shared with TRBD1. The germline V gene encodes CDR1 SGHTS and CDR2 YDEGEE. Trimming removed 0 bases from V and 13 bases from J; junction bases left unmatched: 10. This CDR3 contains 14 residues. The CDR3 loop reads CASSLVRGPNLQFF. CDR3 bases: TGTGCCAGCAGCTTGGTTAGGGGGCCAAACCTTCAGTTCTTC.

As concerns this clonotype: One end of the junction does not line up with germline, which may come from a read error. This chain connects TRBV2 to TRBJ1-2, with a possible D match to TRBD1 (5 bases). Germline-derived CDR1 and CDR2 are SNHLY and FYNNEI. The CDR3 runs 14 residues. The CDR3 coding sequence is TGCGCCAGCAGCCCATCCGGGACTGATTATAGCTACACCTTC. Protein sequence: CASSPSGTDYSYTF.

Ten or more counts support this clonotype. The rearrangement joins TRBV4-3 to TRBJ1-1; no definite D call. V dropped 0 bases and J dropped 8 bases, with 10 bases sitting between them. Germline CDR1 is LGHNA and CDR2 is YSLEER. This CDR3 has 13 amino acids. The CDR3, as DNA: TGCGCCAGCAGCCAAGATTGGTCCTCGGAAGCTTTCTTT. It yields the protein CASSQDWSSEAFF.

This clonotype occurred many times. The rearrangement uses TRBV9 and TRBJ2-1, with a possible D match to TRBD1 (5 bases). Trimming took off 4 bases at V and 7 bases at J, with 12 bases between the two ends. There are 13 residues in the CDR3. Per germline, CDR1 SGDLS and CDR2 YYNGEE. The CDR3 region has the DNA TGTGCCAGCAGCACACAGAGACAGAATGAGCAGTTCTTC. This gives the protein CASSTQRQNEQFF.

This clonotype was observed a handful of times. Being one base from a much bigger clone, this may be a read error. Here the CDR3 DNA reads TGCAGTGCTAGCCGGAGGGCGCGCAATGCGCAGTTCTTC. Its translation: CSASRRARNAQFF. J is TRBJ2-1 and V is TRBV20-1; weak D call: TRBD2 (6 bases). The V gene's germline CDR1 is DFQATT and CDR2 SNEGSKA (reference sequence). The CDR3 has 13 amino acids.

For this clonotype: An end of the junction does not agree with germline; a read error may underlie this. The chain employs TRBV7-7 and TRBJ2-5; 14 bases are a match to TRBD2. This CDR3 is built from 16 residues. CDR1 SSHAT and CDR2 FNYEAQ come from the germline V gene (reference sequence). CDR3 sequence: CASSLAGLAGEETQYF. CDR3 coding DNA: TGTGCTAGCAGCTTAGCGGGACTAGCGGGAGAAGAGACCCAGTACTTC.

This clonotype has just one count. As the CDR3 is not closed by the conserved phenylalanine or tryptophan, this likely results from a read error. The chain combines TRBV19 with TRBJ2-5; D is unresolved. V lost 3 bases, J lost 0 bases, and 8 bases lay in between. This CDR3 comprises 14 residues. Germline V gene lookup returns CDR1 LNHDA and CDR2 SQIVND (reference sequence). The CDR3 protein is CASSIGRHQETQYY. Here the CDR3 DNA reads TGTGCCAGTAGTATCGGACGGCACCAAGAGACCCAGTACTAC.

J is TRBJ1-2 and V is TRBV29-1; 7 nucleotides agree with TRBD1. Trimming took 4 bases from V and 4 from J; bases not matched to a gene: 12. Germline assignment: CDR1 SQVTM and CDR2 ANQGSEA. This CDR3 is built from 15 residues. In DNA, the CDR3 is TGCAGCGTTGTTTACTACTTAGGGGACAGCTATGGCTACACCTTC. This translates into CSVVYYLGDSYGYTF.

This clonotype was seen many times. V usage is TRBV7-8 and J usage is TRBJ2-3, with TRBD2 identical over 7 bases. This CDR3 has 19 residues. Per the germline V gene, CDR1 is SGHVS and CDR2 is FQNEAQ. The trim removed 6 bases at V and 0 bases at J, leaving 18 bases unmatched. The CDR3 loop reads CASSTSRTGGRGSTDTQYF. CDR3 DNA sequence: TGTGCCAGCAGTACCTCCCGGACGGGAGGAAGAGGTAGCACAGATACGCAGTATTTT.